The 19 T cell receptor beta chains reported below all come from one sample, sequenced in a study of human T cells and chemical hapten exposure. TCRdb re-called the RACE reads through MiXCR, storing one row per CDR3 protein. Of some 89,000 distinct CDR3 sequences in the sample, 27% were seen once. Time point of the sample: patch test 3, about 24 weeks after DPC sensitization. As to treatment: therapeutic diphenylcyclopropenone sensitization with weekly scalp DPC. The sample was whole blood, taken in connection with sensitization to the hapten diphenylcyclopropenone (DPC). The receptor set was obtained from a man aged 35-49 years with alopecia areata. Some clones in this sample may be carry-over from other donors' samples.

The sample holds a few counts of this clonotype. This chain connects TRBV12-3 or TRBV12-4 to TRBJ2-1, with D unresolved. Trimming removed 6 bases from V and 5 bases from J, with 8 bases in between. This CDR3 region has 12 residues. The CDR3 DNA is TGTGCCAGCAGGTCTAGGAACAATGAGCAGTTCTTC. Its translation is CASRSRNNEQFF.

The rearrangement joins TRBV6-5 to TRBJ2-3; possibly TRBD2 for D (5 bases). The CDR3 length is 15 residues. Trimming left V 4 bases short and J 0 bases short, with 11 bases between. Germline V gives CDR1 MNHEY, CDR2 SVGAGI. DNA for the CDR3: TGTGCCAGCAGTTTAAGCGGAGTAAGCACAGATACGCAGTATTTT. Translated: CASSLSGVSTDTQYF.

The chain is built from TRBV2 and TRBJ1-2; D is possibly TRBD1 (5 bases). Trimming took 3 bases from V and 3 from J, leaving 5 bases between them. The CDR3 consists of 12 residues. CDR1 SNHLY and CDR2 FYNNEI come from the germline V gene. CDR3 residues: CASSEGDYGYTF. The CDR3 nucleotides are TGTGCCAGCAGTGAGGGGGACTATGGCTACACCTTC.

J is TRBJ1-1 and V is TRBV12-3 or TRBV12-4, with 7 nucleotides matching TRBD1. The length of the CDR3 is 14 residues. Trimming at V came to 7 bases and at J to 5 bases, leaving 10 bases not matched to a gene. Written as DNA, the CDR3 is TGTGCCAGCACCATCTCGACAGGGCCGACTGAAGCTTTCTTT. This codes for CASTISTGPTEAFF.

This clonotype was picked up a small number of times. CDR3 nucleotide sequence: TGCAGTGCTACGCCGGGGCAGAAACCTAATCAGCCCCAGCATTTT. Protein: CSATPGQKPNQPQHF. V is TRBV20-1 and J is TRBJ1-5, with D possibly matching TRBD1 (5 bases). Looked up from germline, CDR1 is DFQATT and CDR2 is SNEGSKA (reference sequence). Deletions cut 4 bases from V and 4 bases from J, with 17 bases between. This CDR3 contains 15 residues.

The rearrangement joins TRBV6-2 or TRBV6-3 to TRBJ1-5; 9 positions match TRBD1. The CDR3 has 19 residues. Per germline, CDR1 MNHEY and CDR2 SVGEGT. Unmatched junction bases numbered 20, after V lost 2 bases and J lost 9 bases. The CDR3 nucleotides are TGTGCCAGCAGTTACGAGATGGGGCAGGGACAGGGCTACTTCGGGCCCCAGCATTTT. It encodes CASSYEMGQGQGYFGPQHF.

The V and J genes are TRBV7-2 and TRBJ2-7; TRBD1 matches at 9 bases. J was trimmed by 3 bases and V by 6 bases; bases with no gene match: 9. This CDR3 contains 15 residues. Germline lookup yields CDR1 SGHTA and CDR2 FQGNSA. CDR3 residues: CASRYSGTGRYEQYF. In DNA form, the CDR3 reads TGTGCCAGCAGGTATTCCGGGACAGGGCGCTACGAGCAGTACTTC.

This clonotype was seen many times. This CDR3 reads CASNGQGRTDTQYF. CDR3 in DNA: TGTGCCAGCAACGGACAGGGGCGCACAGATACGCAGTATTTT. The chain is built from TRBV2 and TRBJ2-3; TRBD1 aligns across 9 bases. The V segment lost 7 bases and the J segment 1 base; nucleotides outside the gene matches: 3. Germline CDR1 SNHLY, CDR2 FYNNEI. The CDR3 is 14 residues long.

This clonotype was seen a handful of times. This chain links TRBV12-3 or TRBV12-4 with TRBJ2-7, with D possibly being TRBD1 (6 bases). V was shortened by 6 bases and J by 4 bases, with 16 bases between the two germline ends. The CDR3 is 14 amino acids. This CDR3 reads CASSVQGSIYEQYF. The CDR3 DNA follows: TGTGCCAGCAGCGTACAGGGATCGATATACGAGCAGTACTTC.

This clonotype has just a few counts. The gene calls are TRBV10-2 and TRBJ1-3; TRBD1 is a possible D gene (5 bases). The CDR3 spans 15 residues. Trimming stripped 4 bases from V and 0 bases from J, with 10 bases between. The germline V gene encodes CDR1 WSHSY and CDR2 SAAADI. In nucleotides, the CDR3 is TGCGCCAGCAGTGGGGACGGAGGCTCTGGAAACACCATATATTTT. Translation gives CASSGDGGSGNTIYF.

This clonotype was observed a few times. The gene calls are TRBV2 and TRBJ1-1; D uncertain. CDR3 length equals 14 residues. Germline CDR1 reads SNHLY; CDR2 reads FYNNEI. The germline V and J ends were trimmed by 6 bases and 5 bases, with 16 bases remaining between them. The CDR3 bases are TGTGCCAGCAGCCGCAGCCCAGATGGGACTGAAGCTTTCTTT. Translated, it gives CASSRSPDGTEAFF.

The CDR3 region has the DNA TGTGCCAGCAGTTCTACAGGGACAGGGAGGCTTCAGCCCCAGCATTTT. It codes for CASSSTGTGRLQPQHF. The rearrangement uses TRBV28 and TRBJ1-5; 9 nucleotides agree with TRBD1. This CDR3 has 16 residues. The germline gives CDR1 MDHEN, CDR2 SYDVKM. With 4 bases clipped from V and 6 bases from J, the junction kept 10 bases outside the gene matches.

This clonotype came up a few times. V usage is TRBV11-2 and J usage is TRBJ2-3, with D hard to call. The V end was cut by 3 bases, the J end by 0 bases, with 13 bases between. Germline V gene sequence: CDR1 SGHAT, CDR2 FQNNGV. CDR3 length equals 16 residues. CDR3 nucleotide sequence: TGTGCCAGCAGCTTGGTAGAGGTGTGGAGCACAGATACGCAGTATTTT. As protein: CASSLVEVWSTDTQYF.

The chain couples TRBV7-9 to TRBJ2-6, with D possibly being TRBD1 (5 bases). V was pared by 5 bases and J by 4 bases, with 18 bases between. Germline values: CDR1 SEHNR, CDR2 FQNEAQ (reference sequence). This CDR3 comprises 17 residues. CDR3 in DNA: TGTGCCAGCAGCGTTGGGAAGGGGTCGAGGGGGGCCAACGTCCTGACTTTC. Protein product: CASSVGKGSRGANVLTF.

Only a few counts were recorded for this clonotype. The chain employs TRBV7-9 and TRBJ2-3; 8 bases are a match to TRBD2. With 1 base clipped from V and 2 bases from J, the junction kept 8 bases outside the gene matches. This CDR3 has 17 residues. Looked up from germline, CDR1 is SEHNR and CDR2 is FQNEAQ (reference sequence). In nucleotides, the CDR3 is TGTGCCAGCAGCTTAGATTCACTAGCGGACCCCACAGATACGCAGTATTTT. The encoded protein is CASSLDSLADPTDTQYF.

The genes are TRBV12-3 or TRBV12-4 and TRBJ1-2, with unresolved D. Trimming left V 2 bases short and J 4 bases short, with 11 bases between. The CDR3 totals 14 residues. The CDR3 sequence: CASSLISRIYGYTF. The CDR3, as DNA: TGTGCCAGCAGTTTAATTTCCCGGATCTATGGCTACACCTTC.

This clonotype was seen a few times. This chain uses TRBV25-1 with TRBJ2-1; 9 bases map to TRBD2. Germline V gene sequence: CDR1 MGHDK, CDR2 SYGVNS. The CDR3 spans 16 residues. Trimming cost V 1 base and J 8 bases; bases outside gene matches: 9. CDR3 sequence reads: CASSESGTSWGHEQFF. The DNA of the CDR3 is TGTGCCAGCAGTGAATCTGGGACTAGCTGGGGGCATGAGCAGTTCTTC.

This clonotype was recorded once. The chain combines TRBV15 with TRBJ2-5, with 7 bases matching TRBD1. The germline gives CDR1 LNHNV, CDR2 YYDKDF (reference sequence). This CDR3 contains 15 residues. Trimming cost V 0 bases and J 4 bases; bases outside gene matches: 5. CDR3 protein: CATSRDGRTGETQYF. The CDR3 DNA reads as TGTGCCACCAGCAGAGATGGAAGGACAGGAGAGACCCAGTACTTC.

V and J are TRBV20-1 and TRBJ2-3; D may be TRBD2 (6 bases). Germline lookup yields CDR1 DFQATT and CDR2 SNEGSKA (reference sequence). This CDR3 is 14 amino acids long. V shed 4 bases and J shed 1 base, with 12 bases lying between them. The CDR3 nucleotides read TGCAGTGCTATCAGTGCGGGACGCACAGATACGCAGTATTTT. This codes for CSAISAGRTDTQYF.